Following are 19 T cell receptor beta chains from one sample sequenced in a study of T-cell memory formation after mild COVID-19. TCRdb itself ran the 5' RACE reads through MiXCR, one entry per CDR3 protein. The table shows around 510,000 distinct CDR3 sequences, with about a fifth occurring only once. Sequences were obtained from PBMCs or a T cell subset sorted from them (not recorded which). The receptors come from an adult woman who had mild COVID-19 (a few samples of this study predate the infection). Cell type and time point are not known.

The chain combines TRBV10-3 with TRBJ1-1, with D unclear. Germline V gene data show CDR1 as ENHRY and CDR2 as SYGVKD. The V gene lost 0 bases and the J gene lost 11 bases, with 13 bases spanning the gap. The CDR3 has 13 residues. This CDR3 is CAISESPWARAFF. The CDR3, as DNA: TGTGCCATCAGTGAGTCGCCTTGGGCAAGGGCTTTCTTT.

The chain has TRBV28 and TRBJ2-3, with D maybe TRBD2 (6 bases). Trimming took 5 bases from V and 0 from J, leaving 12 bases between them. This CDR3 contains 15 residues. Germline CDR1 and CDR2: MDHEN and SYDVKM. The chain's CDR3 is CASSPLASSTDTQYF. Written as DNA, the CDR3 is TGTGCCAGCAGTCCCCTAGCGTCTAGCACAGATACGCAGTATTTT.

This clonotype was picked up a small number of times. The chain carries TRBV20-1 and TRBJ2-7; perhaps TRBD2 as D (6 bases). The CDR3 is made up of 12 amino acids. Germline V gene data show CDR1 as DFQATT and CDR2 as SNEGSKA (reference sequence). The germline V and J ends were trimmed by 3 bases and 5 bases, with 11 bases remaining between them. The CDR3 DNA sequence: TGCAGTGCTAGGGAGGGTAGCAACGAGCAGTACTTC. This gives the protein CSAREGSNEQYF.

This clonotype came up many times. This chain uses TRBV4-3 with TRBJ2-1; TRBD2 matches 13 bases. The CDR3 loop spans 19 amino acids. CDR1 is LGHNA, CDR2 YSLEER, per germline. The ends lost 4 bases at V and 5 bases at J; junction bases unmatched: 14. The CDR3 DNA reads as TGCGCCAGCAGCCCAGAATTCGGACTAGCGGGAGTCAGGAACAATGAGCAGTTCTTC. This sequence encodes CASSPEFGLAGVRNNEQFF.

The V gene is TRBV15, the J gene TRBJ2-2, with TRBD1 matching over 7 bases. V lost 1 base to trimming and J lost 4 bases; unmatched junction nucleotides: 3. The CDR3 extends over 15 amino acids. The germline V gene encodes CDR1 LNHNV and CDR2 YYDKDF (reference sequence). The CDR3 nucleotides read TGTGCCACCAGCAGAGGACAGGGCAGCACCGGGGAGCTGTTTTTT. As protein: CATSRGQGSTGELFF.

This sequence joins TRBV14 and TRBJ2-1; D ambiguous. The germline CDR1 and CDR2 sequences are SGHDN and FVKESK. The CDR3 runs to 13 residues. Trimming cost V 2 bases and J 7 bases, with 9 bases left between them. The CDR3 is CASSQFLGNEQFF. The CDR3 DNA is TGTGCCAGCAGCCAATTCTTGGGAAATGAGCAGTTCTTC.

In this sample, this clonotype turned up a few times. An end of the junction does not agree with germline; a read error may underlie this. The chain links TRBV7-7 to TRBJ2-5, with TRBD2 identical over 13 bases. Per germline, CDR1 SSHAT and CDR2 FNYEAQ (reference sequence). This CDR3 contains 17 residues. The CDR3 DNA reads as TGTGCTAGCAGCTTGAAACTAGCGGGAGGGCCCGGAGAGACCCAGTACTTC. Amino acids: CASSLKLAGGPGETQYF.

In its sample, this clonotype was seen once. The rearrangement uses TRBV4-1 and TRBJ1-3; 10 bases are a match to TRBD1. The V and J ends lost 1 base and 4 bases, in that order; junction bases with no gene match: 1. Per the germline V gene, CDR1 is MGHRA and CDR2 is YSYEKL. The CDR3 runs 15 residues. As DNA, the CDR3 is TGCGCCAGCAGCCAAGGGACAGGGGGAGGAAACACCATATATTTT. This translates into CASSQGTGGGNTIYF.

This clonotype is a singleton in its sample. CDR3 region: CASSPGGRPGDIQYF. DNA of the CDR3: TGTGCCAGCAGCCCTGGCGGGCGGCCAGGGGACATTCAGTACTTC. This chain connects TRBV3-1 to TRBJ2-4, with D possibly TRBD1 on 6 matching bases. Germline CDR1 LGHDT, CDR2 YNNKEL (reference sequence). The V end lost 4 bases, the J end lost 8 bases, and 18 bases lay between the germline ends. The CDR3 has 15 residues.

The chain carries TRBV24-1 and TRBJ1-5, with TRBD1 matching 7 bases. The ends lost 4 bases at V and 0 bases at J; junction bases unmatched: 5. Germline V gene lookup returns CDR1 KGHDR and CDR2 SFDVKD. This CDR3 has 16 amino acids. CDR3 protein: CATSDGTAYSNQPQHF. The CDR3 region has the DNA TGTGCCACCAGTGACGGGACAGCTTATAGCAATCAGCCCCAGCATTTT.

This sequence joins TRBV6-1 and TRBJ1-4; 9 nucleotides line up with TRBD1. The V segment lost 6 bases and the J segment 8 bases; nucleotides outside the gene matches: 10. The CDR3 runs to 15 residues. The germline V gene has CDR1 MNHNS and CDR2 SASEGT. The CDR3 loop reads CASSHRTGVSEKLFF. DNA for the CDR3: TGTGCCAGCAGCCACCGGACAGGGGTCAGCGAAAAACTGTTTTTT.

This clonotype was picked up a small number of times. The J gene is TRBJ2-4, the V gene TRBV6-5, with 10 positions matching TRBD1. Germline trimming cut 4 bases from V and 8 bases from J; bases unmatched to any gene: 8. The CDR3 is made up of 15 amino acids. Germline CDR1 is MNHEY and CDR2 is SVGAGI. CDR3 DNA: TGTGCCAGCAGTTCCGGACAGGGGGGTCGGTACATTCAGTACTTC. It yields the protein CASSSGQGGRYIQYF.

The chain couples TRBV4-1 to TRBJ2-1, with TRBD2 matching over 9 bases. The CDR3 loop spans 14 amino acids. V was clipped by 4 bases and J by 4 bases; unmatched bases: 2. Germline-derived CDR1 and CDR2 are MGHRA and YSYEKL. In DNA form, the CDR3 reads TGCGCCAGCAGCCCTAGCGGGGCTTACAATGAGCAGTTCTTC. Translating it yields CASSPSGAYNEQFF.

The chain carries TRBV5-1 and TRBJ2-7, with 10 bases lining up with TRBD2. Germline values: CDR1 SGHRS, CDR2 YFSETQ. V dropped 2 bases and J dropped 7; count of bases not matched to a gene: 9. The CDR3 has 15 residues. The CDR3 DNA reads TGCGCCAGCAGCTTACACGGGACTAGCGCGGCTGAGCAGTACTTC. Its translation is CASSLHGTSAAEQYF.

The chain carries TRBV6-5 and TRBJ2-3; perhaps D is TRBD1 or TRBD2 (6 bases each). Germline lookup yields CDR1 MNHEY and CDR2 SVGAGI. CDR3 length: 16 residues. Trimming removed 0 bases at V and 2 bases at J, with 12 bases between. Here the CDR3 DNA reads TGTGCCAGCAGTTACTCGACGGGGGCGAACACAGATACGCAGTATTTT. Translated: CASSYSTGANTDTQYF.

The genes are TRBV7-3 and TRBJ1-1, with TRBD1 matching over 12 bases. CDR1 and CDR2 from the germline V gene are SGHTA and FQGTGA. The CDR3 loop spans 17 amino acids. V trimming: 4 bases; J trimming: 0 bases; junction bases outside the gene matches: 6. The CDR3 DNA reads TGTGCCAGCAGCTCCCCGGGACAGGGGGCCCTGAACACTGAAGCTTTCTTT. Protein sequence: CASSSPGQGALNTEAFF. Combining the CDR3 with reference TRBV7-3 and TRBJ1-1 gives the whole variable domain GAGVSQTPSNKVTEKGKYVELRCDPISGHTALYWYRQSLGQGPEFLIYFQGTGAADDSGLPNDRFFAVRPEGSVSTLKIQRTERGDSAVYLCASSSPGQGALNTEAFFGQGTRLTVV.

The table lists this clonotype with a few counts. The V call is TRBV2, the J call TRBJ1-2; the D gene is possibly TRBD1 (5 bases). The CDR3 is 15 residues long. CDR1 and CDR2 (germline): SNHLY, FYNNEI. Trimming took off 6 bases at V and 0 bases at J, with 14 bases between the two ends. The CDR3 DNA reads TGTGCCAGCAGGGGACCCAGGGCACCTAACTATGGCTACACCTTC. This encodes CASRGPRAPNYGYTF.

This clonotype was observed a few times. J is TRBJ2-7 and V is TRBV20-1; TRBD2 agrees at 8 bases. The CDR3 length is 14 residues. J gave up 2 bases and V 0 bases, and 3 bases lay outside the gene matches. The germline V gene encodes CDR1 DFQATT and CDR2 SNEGSKA (reference sequence). This CDR3 is CSAREAGATYEQYF. Written as DNA, the CDR3 is TGCAGTGCTAGAGAAGCGGGGGCGACCTACGAGCAGTACTTC.

Here the CDR3 DNA reads TGTGCCAGTAGTATCGTTCCTGGGCCCTACTGGTCCAACGAGCAGTACTTC. This encodes CASSIVPGPYWSNEQYF. J is TRBJ2-7 and V is TRBV19; D ambiguous. CDR1 and CDR2 (germline): LNHDA, SQIVND (reference sequence). Trimming shortened V by 3 bases and J by 5 bases, and 23 bases separated the two germline ends. This CDR3 has 17 amino acids.